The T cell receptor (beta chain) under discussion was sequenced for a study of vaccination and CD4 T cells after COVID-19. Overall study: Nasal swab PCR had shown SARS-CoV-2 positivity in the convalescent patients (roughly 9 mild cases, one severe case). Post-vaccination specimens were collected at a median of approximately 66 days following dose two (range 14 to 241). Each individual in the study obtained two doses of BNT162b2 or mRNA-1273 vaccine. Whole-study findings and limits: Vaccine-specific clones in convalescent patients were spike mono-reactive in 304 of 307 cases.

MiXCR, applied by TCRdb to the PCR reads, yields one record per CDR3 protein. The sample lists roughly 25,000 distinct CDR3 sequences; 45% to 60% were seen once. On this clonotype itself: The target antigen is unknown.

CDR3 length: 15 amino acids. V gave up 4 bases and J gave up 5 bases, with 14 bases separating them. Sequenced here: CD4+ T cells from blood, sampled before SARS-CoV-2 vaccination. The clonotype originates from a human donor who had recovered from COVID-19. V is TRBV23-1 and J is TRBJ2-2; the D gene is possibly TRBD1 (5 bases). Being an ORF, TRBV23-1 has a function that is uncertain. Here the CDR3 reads CASSRHPRQTGELFF. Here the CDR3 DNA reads TGCGCCAGCAGTCGCCACCCCCGACAGACCGGGGAGCTGTTTTTT.